The 19 T cell receptor beta chains reported below all come from one sample, sequenced in a study of cytotoxic CD8 clonotypes in ibrutinib-treated CLL (dated by TCRdb to the early 2020s). Library preparation used the immunoSEQ multiplex PCR assay. TCRdb stores this immuneACCESS table with in-frame sequences only. Part of the clones is absent; in the studies checked, under half of the shortfall reflects unresolved V genes, and no reason is known for the rest. In all, the sample holds around 160,000 clones, and roughly 77% of those were seen once. Jointly, the top ten make up around 2.1% of the sample. The time point label of this sample denotes: roughly 12 months on ibrutinib. Sequenced here: PBMCs, sampled after 12 months of ibrutinib treatment. The receptor set was obtained from a human donor with chronic lymphocytic leukemia.

The rearrangement uses TRBV5-4 and TRBJ2-3; TRBD1 aligns across 7 bases. The CDR3 has 18 amino acids. Germline CDR1 SGHNT, CDR2 YYREEE (reference sequence). V trimming: 0 bases; J trimming: 1 base; junction bases outside the gene matches: 11. This CDR3 reads CASSLGLQGMLGTDTQYF. CDR3 DNA: TGTGCCAGCAGCTTGGGCCTACAGGGGATGCTTGGCACAGATACGCAGTATTTT. The whole variable domain, remainder taken from reference TRBV5-4 and TRBJ2-3, is ETGVTQSPTHLIKTRGQQVTLRCSSQSGHNTVSWYQQALGQGPQFIFQYYREEENGRGNFPPRFSGLQFPNYSSELNVNALELDDSALYLCASSLGLQGMLGTDTQYFGPGTRLTVL.

The CDR3 region has the DNA TGTGCCAGCAGTTCCGCAGCACGGGGAGGTGACACTGAAGCTTTCTTT. Translating gives CASSSAARGGDTEAFF. The chain employs TRBV28 and TRBJ1-1; no definite D call. This CDR3 region has 16 residues. The germline V and J ends were trimmed by 4 bases and 3 bases, with 18 bases remaining between them. Germline CDR1 reads MDHEN; CDR2 reads SYDVKM.

The chain carries TRBV28 and TRBJ1-1, with 7 bases aligning to TRBD1. The germline V gene has CDR1 MDHEN and CDR2 SYDVKM. CDR3 length: 13 residues. With 7 bases clipped from V and 4 bases from J, the junction kept 6 bases outside the gene matches. The CDR3, as DNA: TGTGCCAGCACCGAACAGGGGCGCACTGAAGCTTTCTTT. Residues: CASTEQGRTEAFF.

This clone was detected many times. J is TRBJ2-7 and V is TRBV13, with D possibly TRBD1 on 5 matching bases. The V gene lost 4 bases and the J gene lost 5 bases, with 15 bases spanning the gap. This CDR3 is built from 14 residues. Germline V gene sequence: CDR1 PRHDT, CDR2 FYEKMQ (reference sequence). CDR3 nucleotide sequence: TGTGCCAGCAGCTACCTCGAAGGGGTACACGAGCAGTACTTC. This codes for CASSYLEGVHEQYF.

The chain is built from TRBV27 and TRBJ1-1; D is undetermined. CDR1 is MNHEY, CDR2 SMNVEV, per germline (reference sequence). Trimming pared 3 bases from V and 5 bases from J, leaving 19 bases between. The CDR3 has 16 residues. In DNA form, the CDR3 reads TGTGCCAGCAGTTTCCAGGTTACTCGGTTTTTAACTGAAGCTTTCTTT. Translated: CASSFQVTRFLTEAFF.

The chain joins TRBV14 to TRBJ2-1; 14 bases fit TRBD2. The CDR3 extends over 18 amino acids. Germline trimming cut 0 bases from V and 10 bases from J; bases unmatched to any gene: 11. Germline CDR1 SGHDN, CDR2 FVKESK. The CDR3 is CASSQEWLTSGGAGEQFF. DNA of the CDR3: TGTGCCAGCAGCCAAGAGTGGCTGACTAGCGGGGGGGCCGGGGAGCAGTTCTTC. Full variable domain (remainder filled in from reference TRBV14 and TRBJ2-1): EAGVTQFPSHSVIEKGQTVTLRCDPISGHDNLYWYRRVMGKEIKFLLHFVKESKQDESGMPNNRFLAERTGGTYSTLKVQPAELEDSGVYFCASSQEWLTSGGAGEQFFGPGTRLTVL.

Only a few counts were recorded for this clone. The V call is TRBV7-9, the J call TRBJ1-1, with D maybe TRBD1 (6 bases). There are 16 residues in the CDR3. Per the germline V gene, CDR1 is SEHNR and CDR2 is FQNEAQ (reference sequence). V lost 0 bases and J 6 bases, leaving 17 bases between the germline ends. CDR3 protein: CASSLAGVGQGSEAFF. The CDR3 DNA follows: TGTGCCAGCAGCTTAGCTGGGGTGGGGCAGGGGTCTGAAGCTTTCTTT.

This chain joins TRBV28 and TRBJ2-2; 13 bases fit TRBD2. CDR3 size: 18 residues. Trimming took 3 bases from V and 0 from J; bases not matched to a gene: 4. The V gene's germline CDR1 is MDHEN and CDR2 SYDVKM. The CDR3 sequence is CASSLGLAGPSNTGELFF. The CDR3 nucleotides read TGTGCCAGCAGTTTGGGACTAGCGGGGCCCTCGAACACCGGGGAGCTGTTTTTT.

CDR3 region: CSAVGTVGEKLFF. DNA for the CDR3: TGCAGCGCCGTGGGGACGGTGGGTGAAAAACTGTTTTTT. The V call is TRBV29-1, the J call TRBJ1-4, with D tentatively TRBD1 (5 bases). Trimming took 7 bases from V and 7 from J, leaving 16 bases between them. There are 13 residues in the CDR3. Per the germline V gene, CDR1 is SQVTM and CDR2 is ANQGSEA.

This chain joins TRBV7-2 and TRBJ2-3, with 9 bases fitting TRBD2. The germline CDR1 and CDR2 sequences are SGHTA and FQGNSA. Losses at the gene ends were 5 bases for V and 9 bases for J; bases not matched to a gene: 6. This CDR3 spans 13 amino acids. CDR3 sequence (DNA): TGTGCCAGCAGCGCCCTAGCGGGGCCGACGCAGTATTTT. Protein: CASSALAGPTQYF.

This rearrangement joins TRBV13 to TRBJ2-7; D uncertain. The CDR3 is made up of 15 amino acids. Per germline, CDR1 PRHDT and CDR2 FYEKMQ (reference sequence). The ends were cut back, 5 bases at V and 2 bases at J, with 16 bases in the middle. CDR3 amino acids: CASSTPSGSPYEQYF. CDR3 DNA sequence: TGTGCCAGCAGCACCCCTTCGGGTTCTCCCTACGAGCAGTACTTC.

The V and J genes are TRBV5-1 and TRBJ2-6, with D tentatively TRBD1 (5 bases). The CDR3 has 18 amino acids. Germline loops: CDR1 SGHRS, CDR2 YFSETQ. The V gene lost 0 bases and the J gene lost 2 bases, with 15 bases spanning the gap. The CDR3 loop reads CASSLAGQGQPGANVLTF. The CDR3 nucleotides are TGCGCCAGCAGCTTGGCCGGGCAGGGCCAGCCTGGGGCCAACGTCCTGACTTTC. Drawing the rest from reference TRBV5-1 and TRBJ2-6, the complete variable domain is KAGVTQTPRYLIKTRGQQVTLSCSPISGHRSVSWYQQTPGQGLQFLFEYFSETQRNKGNFPGRFSGRQFSNSRSEMNVSTLELGDSALYLCASSLAGQGQPGANVLTFGAGSRLTVL.

This clone has only a few counts. The chain has TRBV4-2 and TRBJ2-3; TRBD2 matches at 8 bases. Trimming took 1 base from V and 1 from J; bases not matched to a gene: 4. Germline loops: CDR1 LGHNA, CDR2 YNFKEQ. The CDR3 length is 16 residues. The CDR3 coding sequence is TGTGCCAGCAGCCAAGTAACTAGCGGAGGCACAGATACGCAGTATTTT. Protein sequence: CASSQVTSGGTDTQYF.

This chain's CDR3 is CASRTLTNEKLFF. DNA for the CDR3: TGTGCCAGTCGGACGTTGACTAATGAAAAACTGTTTTTT. The V gene is TRBV19, the J gene TRBJ1-4; D is unclear. The CDR3 is made up of 13 amino acids. Per germline, CDR1 LNHDA and CDR2 SQIVND (reference sequence). V shed 8 bases and J shed 2 bases, with 9 bases lying between them.

The V call is TRBV9, the J call TRBJ2-7; D is uncertain. CDR1 is SGDLS, CDR2 YYNGEE, per germline. This CDR3 has 14 amino acids. V lost 1 base to trimming and J lost 1 base, with 9 bases between them. CDR3 sequence reads: CASSVSVGSYEQYF. The CDR3 DNA reads as TGTGCCAGCAGCGTATCTGTGGGATCCTACGAGCAGTACTTC.

The V call is TRBV5-1, the J call TRBJ2-3, with 7 bases lining up with TRBD2. The CDR3 is made up of 15 amino acids. CDR1 is SGHRS and CDR2 is YFSETQ in the germline V gene. The V and J ends lost 0 bases and 4 bases, in that order; junction bases with no gene match: 5. In DNA, the CDR3 is TGCGCCAGCAGCTTGGCCGCGGGAGCGGCAGATACGCAGTATTTT. This codes for CASSLAAGAADTQYF.

J is TRBJ2-7 and V is TRBV7-2; D remains unclear. Germline V gene sequence: CDR1 SGHTA, CDR2 FQGNSA. The ends were cut back, 2 bases at V and 7 bases at J, with 15 bases in the middle. The CDR3 covers 14 residues. The CDR3 protein is CASSLRTIGREQYF. The CDR3 DNA reads as TGTGCCAGCAGCTTAAGGACCATCGGACGGGAGCAGTACTTC.

The J gene is TRBJ1-6, the V gene TRBV6-5; a possible D gene is TRBD1 (5 bases). This CDR3 is built from 14 residues. V lost 3 bases, J lost 14 bases, and 17 bases lay in between. Germline lookup yields CDR1 MNHEY and CDR2 SVGAGI. The CDR3 coding sequence is TGTGCCAGCAGTTATGACAGCAGACTTTCGGCCCTCCACTTT. It yields the protein CASSYDSRLSALHF.

The J gene is TRBJ2-7, the V gene TRBV5-6; D could derive from TRBD1 or TRBD2 (5 bases each). CDR1 and CDR2 (germline): SGHDT, YYEEEE. This CDR3 has 13 amino acids. V was shortened by 4 bases and J by 2 bases, with 10 bases between the two germline ends. CDR3 amino acids: CASSPLGAYEQYF. In DNA form, the CDR3 reads TGTGCCAGCAGCCCCCTGGGGGCCTACGAGCAGTACTTC.